Shown below are 14 T cell receptor beta chains from a single sample sequenced in a study of T cell changes during pregnancy in multiple sclerosis. Using immunoSEQ multiplex PCR, the repertoire was profiled, and TCRdb retains in-frame clones only, with some absent. Of 35,000 to 45,000 clones listed, over 75% are singletons. The material sequenced was CD8+ T cells from peripheral blood mononuclear cells, taken in the first trimester of pregnancy. The receptors were gathered from a female donor with multiple sclerosis, enrolled in a pregnancy study.

The rearrangement uses TRBV13 and TRBJ2-3; no firm D call. Trimming cost V 4 bases and J 0 bases, with 5 bases left between them. The CDR3 length is 13 residues. Germline V lookup: CDR1 PRHDT, CDR2 FYEKMQ (reference sequence). The CDR3 loop reads CASSYSSTDTQYF. The CDR3 nucleotides are TGTGCCAGCAGCTACTCAAGCACAGATACGCAGTATTTT.

V and J are TRBV2 and TRBJ2-7, with D tentatively TRBD1 (5 bases). The germline CDR1 and CDR2 sequences are SNHLY and FYNNEI. Trimming shortened V by 0 bases and J by 4 bases, and 13 bases separated the two germline ends. CDR3 length: 15 residues. CDR3: CASSEAQDTEYEQYF. CDR3 sequence (DNA): TGTGCCAGCAGTGAAGCGCAGGACACTGAATACGAGCAGTACTTC.

The V and J genes are TRBV4-3 and TRBJ2-2, with D unresolved. The V and J ends lost 1 base and 1 base respectively, with 4 bases between them. Germline CDR1 reads LGHNA; CDR2 reads YSLEER. CDR3 length: 14 amino acids. CDR3 nucleotides: TGCGCCAGCAGCCAAGGACTGAACACCGGGGAGCTGTTTTTT. It specifies CASSQGLNTGELFF.

The V call is TRBV4-1, the J call TRBJ1-1; maybe TRBD1 (5 bases). The CDR3 extends over 15 amino acids. In germline, CDR1 is MGHRA, CDR2 YSYEKL. The ends were cut back, 3 bases at V and 5 bases at J, with 16 bases in the middle. The CDR3 region has the DNA TGCGCCAGCAGCCAGCGGGACTCCGGAGGGACTGAAGCTTTCTTT. Encoded protein: CASSQRDSGGTEAFF.

CDR3 region: CASSETGHEQFF. The CDR3 DNA sequence: TGTGCCAGCAGCGAGACAGGGCATGAGCAGTTCTTC. The chain joins TRBV7-3 to TRBJ2-1; 7 bases fit TRBD1. Trimming removed 5 bases from V and 8 bases from J; junction bases left unmatched: 3. This CDR3 is built from 12 residues. Germline V gene lookup returns CDR1 SGHTA and CDR2 FQGTGA.

This chain uses TRBV5-1 with TRBJ2-5, with TRBD2 identical over 7 bases. The CDR3 is 14 residues long. After removal of 1 base from V and 4 bases from J, the junction contained 4 bases not matched to a gene. Germline V lookup: CDR1 SGHRS, CDR2 YFSETQ. The DNA for the CDR3 is TGCGCCAGCAGCTTGAGTACGGGGGGAGAGACCCAGTACTTC. Amino acid sequence: CASSLSTGGETQYF.

This clone is medium-sized in the sample. CDR3: CASSVDTGGSPLHF. The CDR3 coding sequence is TGTGCCAGCAGCGTGGACACGGGGGGTTCACCCCTCCACTTT. V gene TRBV6-4 combines with J gene TRBJ1-6; D perhaps matches TRBD1 (5 bases). The CDR3 has 14 residues. Germline CDR1 reads MRHNA; CDR2 reads SNTAGT. Trimming shortened V by 6 bases and J by 9 bases, and 15 bases separated the two germline ends.

This clone was observed once. The chain joins TRBV6-6 to TRBJ2-1; the D gene is possibly TRBD1 (5 bases). CDR3 size: 14 residues. Germline lookup yields CDR1 MNHNY and CDR2 SVGAGI (reference sequence). The ends were cut back, 4 bases at V and 5 bases at J, with 12 bases in the middle. The CDR3 DNA reads as TGTGCCAGCAGTTCTACCGACAGCGACAATGAGCAGTTCTTC. Amino acid sequence: CASSSTDSDNEQFF.

The chain links TRBV2 to TRBJ1-4; 8 bases align to TRBD1. Losses at the gene ends were 10 bases for V and 4 bases for J; bases not matched to a gene: 5. This CDR3 is built from 13 residues. Germline assignment: CDR1 SNHLY and CDR2 FYNNEI. As DNA, the CDR3 is TGTGCCACAATGACAGGGGTTAATGAAAAACTGTTTTTT. It codes for CATMTGVNEKLFF. The variable domain in full, completed from reference TRBV2 and TRBJ1-4, reads EPEVTQTPSHQVTQMGQEVILRCVPISNHLYFYWYRQILGQKVEFLVSFYNNEISEKSEIFDDQFSVERPDGSNFTLKIRSTKLEDSAMYFCATMTGVNEKLFFGSGTQLSVL.

This chain joins TRBV9 and TRBJ2-1; D perhaps matches TRBD2 (5 bases). Germline CDR1 is SGDLS and CDR2 is YYNGEE. V lost 0 bases and J 8 bases, leaving 12 bases between the germline ends. The CDR3 is 14 residues long. CDR3: CASSVAGVSDEQFF. In nucleotides, the CDR3 is TGTGCCAGCAGCGTAGCCGGGGTGTCGGATGAGCAGTTCTTC. The variable domain in full, completed from reference TRBV9 and TRBJ2-1, reads DSGVTQTPKHLITATGQRVTLRCSPRSGDLSVYWYQQSLDQGLQFLIQYYNGEERAKGNILERFSAQQFPDLHSELNLSSLELGDSALYFCASSVAGVSDEQFFGPGTRLTVL.

The rearrangement uses TRBV6-5 and TRBJ2-7; tentative D call: TRBD1 (6 bases). The CDR3 runs to 14 residues. CDR1 is MNHEY, CDR2 SVGAGI, per germline. Trimming removed 6 bases from V and 2 bases from J, with 14 bases in between. The CDR3 sequence is CASSRVGGAYEQYF. CDR3 in DNA: TGTGCCAGCAGCCGGGTAGGGGGTGCCTACGAGCAGTACTTC.

This clone was recorded only once. CDR3 protein: CASSLTGYGYTF. In nucleotides, the CDR3 is TGTGCCAGCAGCTTGACAGGGTATGGCTACACCTTC. This chain uses TRBV7-9 with TRBJ1-2; 7 bases match TRBD1. The CDR3 has 12 residues. V lost 3 bases to trimming and J lost 5 bases; unmatched junction nucleotides: 0. CDR1 and CDR2 (germline): SEHNR, FQNEAQ (reference sequence). Supplemented by reference TRBV7-9 and TRBJ1-2, the full variable domain reads DTGVSQNPRHKITKRGQNVTFRCDPISEHNRLYWYRQTLGQGPEFLTYFQNEAQLEKSRLLSDRFSAERPKGSFSTLEIQRTEQGDSAMYLCASSLTGYGYTFGSGTRLTVV.

The rearrangement joins TRBV9 to TRBJ1-4; unclear D gene. CDR1 is SGDLS, CDR2 YYNGEE, per germline. The CDR3 is 13 amino acids. Trimming left V 0 bases short and J 7 bases short, with 7 bases between. CDR3 nucleotide sequence: TGTGCCAGCAGCGTAGGACATCCTGAAAAACTGTTTTTT. This encodes CASSVGHPEKLFF. The variable domain in full, with the rest retrieved from reference TRBV9 and TRBJ1-4, is DSGVTQTPKHLITATGQRVTLRCSPRSGDLSVYWYQQSLDQGLQFLIQYYNGEERAKGNILERFSAQQFPDLHSELNLSSLELGDSALYFCASSVGHPEKLFFGSGTQLSVL.

V gene TRBV9 combines with J gene TRBJ1-2; D not resolved. The CDR3 consists of 16 residues. Germline loops: CDR1 SGDLS, CDR2 YYNGEE. The germline V and J ends were trimmed by 0 bases and 3 bases, with 15 bases remaining between them. CDR3: CASSVARGRAHYGYTF. Here the CDR3 DNA reads TGTGCCAGCAGCGTAGCACGAGGGAGGGCTCACTATGGCTACACCTTC.